This TCR beta chain was sequenced in a study of cytotoxic CD8 clonotypes in ibrutinib-treated CLL. Study at large: Responses: about 25 partial, 2 complete; after median around 64 months, about 15 stayed remitted, 12 progressed.

Measured with immunoSEQ multiplex PCR; TCRdb has only the in-frame clones, and not every one. The data hold more than 110,000 clones, with roughly 90% observed a single time. Trimming removed 0 bases at V and 4 bases at J, with 19 bases between. CDR3 size: 18 residues. CDR1 and CDR2 (germline): SGHTA, FQGNSA. The sample in question was PBMCs, obtained after 12 months of ibrutinib treatment. This TCR was sampled from a human donor with chronic lymphocytic leukemia. The chain carries TRBV7-2 and TRBJ1-3; perhaps TRBD1 as D (5 bases). The DNA for the CDR3 is TGTGCCAGCAGCTTAGCGGGGCAGGTTGGGAACCAAGGAAACACCATATATTTT. Protein product: CASSLAGQVGNQGNTIYF.